This T cell receptor beta chain originates from a study of blood T cell repertoires in COVID-19. Study as a whole: Researchers got acute and convalescent COVID-19 samples from the United States, Italy and Spain. T cells, B-cell-depleted T cells, or PBMCs supplied cDNA or gDNA.

CDR3 size: 15 residues. Per the authors' pipeline: Estimates of nucleated cell counts were drawn from the amplification of reference gene primers. Clones were sequenced by immunoSEQ multiplex PCR, and TCRdb holds only the in-frame ones, with some missing. D and trimming come from the DNA, and the V and J calls and clone size come from that table. The sample yields about 24,000 clones, around 87% seen once. The chain uses TRBV12-1 and TRBJ2-1; the D call in the table, TRBD2, was not verified against the DNA. TRBV12-1 is a pseudogene. This TCR derives from a human donor with active COVID-19. The donor label of this sample is uncertain. Sample: peripheral blood. CDR3 loop: CASSSTSGGYNEQFF. The CDR3 nucleotides are TGTGCCAGCAGCTCCACTAGCGGGGGCTACAATGAGCAGTTCTTC.